A selection of T cell receptor beta chains follows, all from one sample in a study of shared clonotypes between healthy human individuals. Sequencing used immunoSEQ multiplex PCR; TCRdb keeps in-frame clones, though not all of them. The sample includes some 680,000 clones, more than 70% of them seen just once. The sequenced sample was memory CD4+ T cells sorted from blood. All receptors come from a woman in her 30s in good health. The CDR3 runs from the conserved cysteine through the conserved F or W. A D gene is named only where the DNA matches it firmly. The size of a clone is reported for some rows only, either as once, few or many, or as a class for expanded clones.

>15|TRBJ1-3|once|TRBV6-1|.
TGTGCCAGCAGGGCGACCCCGAAGGAGGGAAACACCATATATTTT
CASRATPKEGNTIYF
>17|TRBJ1-5|once|TRBV19|.
TGTGCCAGTAGTAACGTAAATAGGCCGTATAGCAATCAGCCCCAGCATTTT
CASSNVNRPYSNQPQHF
>17|TRBJ1-2|.|TRBV7-9|.
TGTGCCAGCAGCTTAGCGCAAGGGGACCCACATTACTATGGCTACACCTTC
CASSLAQGDPHYYGYTF
>15|TRBJ2-7|.|TRBV21-1|.
TGTGCCAGCAGCCCCCCTTACGGGGGCGTCTACGAGCAGTACTTC
CASSPPYGGVYEQYF
>14|TRBJ2-7|.|TRBV6-1|.
TGTGCCAGCAGTGAAGCCGGTAGATCACCCGAGCAGTACTTC
CASSEAGRSPEQYF
>15|TRBJ2-7|.|TRBV6-5|.
TGTGCCAGCAAGACCGGACAGACAGGCTCCTACGAGCAGTACTTC
CASKTGQTGSYEQYF
>14|TRBJ2-7|once|TRBV5-1|TRBD2
TGCGCCAGCAGGTCCGGGACTAGCACCTACGAGCAGTACTTC
CASRSGTSTYEQYF
>15|TRBJ2-7|.|TRBV28|.
TGTGCCAGCACACCAAACGGGACTCCTGCCTACGAGCAGTACTTC
CASTPNGTPAYEQYF
>12|TRBJ1-1|few|TRBV6-5|.
TGTGCCAGCAGTCAGGGGCAGAAGGAAGCTTTCTTT
CASSQGQKEAFF
>12|TRBJ2-2|.|TRBV28|.
TGTGCCAGCAGTTTACGCACCGGGGAGCTGTTTTTT
CASSLRTGELFF
>14|TRBJ1-1|.|TRBV7-3|TRBD1
TGTGCCAGCAGCAAAACAGGGGACAACACTGAAGCTTTCTTT
CASSKTGDNTEAFF
>17|TRBJ2-7|once|TRBV11-1|TRBD2
TGTGCCAGCAGCTTATTCTTCGGGACGGGAGGGCAACACGAGCAGTACTTC
CASSLFFGTGGQHEQYF
>15|TRBJ2-5|.|TRBV11-2|TRBD2
TGTGCCAGCAGCCAGCAAGCGGGAGGGCCCGGGACCCAGTACTTC
CASSQQAGGPGTQYF
>15|TRBJ2-1|few|TRBV7-9|TRBD2
TGTGCCAGCAGCTTTCCTAGCGGGAGGGGGAATGAGCAGTTCTTC
CASSFPSGRGNEQFF
>13|TRBJ2-5|few|TRBV6-5|TRBD2
TGTGCCAGCACCACGGGGGGGAAAGAGACCCAGTACTTC
CASTTGGKETQYF
>11|TRBJ2-1|.|TRBV4-1|.
TGCGCCAGCAGCCCGGGGAATGAGCAGTTCTTC
CASSPGNEQFF
>16|TRBJ1-2|few|TRBV30|.
TGTGCCTGGAGACCCGAGATTCCTGGGCAGACCTATGGCTACACCTTC
CAWRPEIPGQTYGYTF
>13|TRBJ1-2|many|TRBV10-3|.
TGTGCCATCAGCCCAGGGCAGAGCTATGGCTACACCTTC
CAISPGQSYGYTF
>15|TRBJ2-7|few|TRBV7-2|.
TGTGCCAGCAGCTTAGTTTTGGGAAGCTCCTACGAGCAGTACTTC
CASSLVLGSSYEQYF
>15|TRBJ1-1|.|TRBV6-6|.
TGTGCCAGCAGTTACTATCCCAAAGTGGGCACTGAAGCTTTCTTT
CASSYYPKVGTEAFF
>13|TRBJ2-7|.|TRBV21-1|.
TGTGCCAGCAGCCCAAAGGGCTTCTACGAGCAGTACTTC
CASSPKGFYEQYF
>14|TRBJ1-2|.|TRBV5-4|TRBD1
TGTGCCAGCAGCTTGCAGGGGGTGAACTATGGCTACACCTTC
CASSLQGVNYGYTF
>13|TRBJ1-1|.|TRBV5-1|TRBD1
TGCGCCAGCAGCTCCTGGACAGGGTCTGAAGCTTTCTTT
CASSSWTGSEAFF
>13|TRBJ2-3|.|TRBV29-1|TRBD1
TGCAGCGCCGGGACAGGGGGCGCAGATACGCAGTATTTT
CSAGTGGADTQYF
>11|TRBJ1-1|.|TRBV5-8|.
TGTGCCAGCAGCGCAGGGCCTGAAGCTTTCTTT
CASSAGPEAFF
>16|TRBJ1-1|.|TRBV29-1|TRBD1
TGCAGCGCAAGGACAGGGGGCAGACGTGGGGACACTGAAGCTTTCTTT
CSARTGGRRGDTEAFF
>15|TRBJ2-1|.|TRBV6-5|TRBD2
TGTGCCAGCAGCCCCCGGGAGGGTTCCTACAATGAGCAGTTCTTC
CASSPREGSYNEQFF
>16|TRBJ2-2|.|TRBV11-2|.
TGTGCCAGCAGCTTAGTAGGTAGCTGGGACACCGGGGAGCTGTTTTTT
CASSLVGSWDTGELFF
>15|TRBJ2-5|few|TRBV21-1|.
TGTGCCAGCAGCAGCCGGGACAGGGGGCAAGAGACCCAGTACTTC
CASSSRDRGQETQYF
>16|TRBJ1-2|.|TRBV21-1|.
TGTGCCAGCAGCAAAGGGACCCCAAGAAGGGTCTATGGCTACACCTTC
CASSKGTPRRVYGYTF
>14|TRBJ1-3|once|TRBV14|.
TGTGCCAGCAGCCAAGTCACAGGGCGAAACACCATATATTTT
CASSQVTGRNTIYF
>15|TRBJ1-5|once|TRBV5-8|.
TGTGCCAGCAGCCCGCGGGGGGGCTACAATCAGCCCCAGCATTTT
CASSPRGGYNQPQHF
>15|TRBJ1-4|few|TRBV19|TRBD1
TGTGCCAGTAGTATACTTGGACAGGGGAATGAAAAACTGTTTTTT
CASSILGQGNEKLFF
>12|TRBJ2-7|.|TRBV28|.
TGTGCCAGCCAGACACAATCCTACGAGCAGTACTTC
CASQTQSYEQYF
>12|TRBJ1-2|.|TRBV28|.
TGTGCCAGCAGTTCGACCGTGGGTGGCTACACCTTC
CASSSTVGGYTF
>15|TRBJ2-7|.|TRBV25-1|TRBD1
TGTGCCAGCAGTGAAGAGGACAGGGGGTCGCGCGAGCAGTACTTC
CASSEEDRGSREQYF
>15|TRBJ2-7|.|TRBV2|.
TGTGCCAGCAGTGGTGGCGGCCCCAGCTCCTACGAGCAGTACTTC
CASSGGGPSSYEQYF